The present T cell receptor beta chain was sequenced within a study of blood T cell repertoires in COVID-19. The data were produced by immunoSEQ multiplex PCR, yet TCRdb's version contains in-frame clones alone and is incomplete. Of roughly 180,000 clones listed, around 86% are singletons. V shed 6 bases and J shed 5 bases, with 11 bases lying between them. This CDR3 is built from 13 residues. Germline CDR1 and CDR2: SGHTA and FQGTGA. This TCR was sampled from a man in his 60s with acute or convalescent COVID-19. Sequencing was done on a sample of peripheral blood. This chain joins TRBV7-3 and TRBJ2-1; tentatively, D is TRBD2 (6 bases). CDR3 in DNA: TGTGCCAGCAGTTGGAGGGGTGACAATGAGCAGTTCTTC. Translating gives CASSWRGDNEQFF.